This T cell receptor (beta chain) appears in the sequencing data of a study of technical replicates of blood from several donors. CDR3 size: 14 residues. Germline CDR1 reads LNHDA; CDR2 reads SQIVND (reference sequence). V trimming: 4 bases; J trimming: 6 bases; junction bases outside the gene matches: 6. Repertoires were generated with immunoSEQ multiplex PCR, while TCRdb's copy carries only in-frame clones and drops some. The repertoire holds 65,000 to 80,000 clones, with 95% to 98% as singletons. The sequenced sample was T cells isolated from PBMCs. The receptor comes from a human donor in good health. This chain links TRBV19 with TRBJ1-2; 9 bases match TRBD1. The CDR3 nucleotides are TGTGCCAGTAGTACCTCACAGGGGGCGAATGGCTACACCTTC. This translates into CASSTSQGANGYTF.